These 19 T cell receptor beta chains originate from one sample sequenced in a study of blood T cell repertoires in COVID-19. Measured with immunoSEQ multiplex PCR; TCRdb has only the in-frame clones, and not every one. The table has approximately 270,000 clones, approximately 80% seen once. Sequenced input: peripheral blood. These receptors came from an elderly man with acute or convalescent COVID-19.

The V gene is TRBV7-6, the J gene TRBJ1-1; D may be TRBD1 (5 bases). Germline values: CDR1 SGHVS, CDR2 FNYEAQ. The CDR3 sequence is 15 residues long. Trimming cost V 1 base and J 4 bases, with 13 bases left between them. The CDR3 here is CASSLGEGRGTEAFF. DNA of the CDR3: TGTGCCAGCAGCTTAGGGGAGGGTAGGGGCACTGAAGCTTTCTTT. The whole variable domain, filled in from reference TRBV7-6 and TRBJ1-1, reads GAGVSQSPRYKVTKRGQDVALRCDPISGHVSLYWYRQALGQGPEFLTYFNYEAQQDKSGLPNDRFSAERPEGSISTLTIQRTEQRDSAMYRCASSLGEGRGTEAFFGQGTRLTVV.

The gene calls are TRBV30 and TRBJ2-7; D uncertain. This CDR3 is 14 amino acids long. V was shortened by 1 base and J by 0 bases, with 10 bases between the two germline ends. CDR1 GTSNPN and CDR2 SVGIG come from the germline V gene (reference sequence). CDR3 amino acids: CAWSETRVSYEQYF. The CDR3 DNA reads as TGTGCCTGGAGTGAGACACGCGTCTCCTACGAGCAGTACTTC.

The V gene is TRBV10-3, the J gene TRBJ1-2; no clear D gene. CDR1 and CDR2 from the germline V gene are ENHRY and SYGVKD. The CDR3 length is 13 residues. V lost 9 bases, J lost 3 bases, and 14 bases lay in between. CDR3 in amino acids: CAITDKPHYGYTF. The CDR3, as DNA: TGTGCCATAACCGACAAACCCCACTATGGCTACACCTTC.

This chain joins TRBV6-6 and TRBJ2-2; 12 bases fit TRBD2. CDR3 length: 15 amino acids. J gave up 6 bases and V 4 bases, and 3 bases lay outside the gene matches. Looked up from germline, CDR1 is MNHNY and CDR2 is SVGAGI (reference sequence). Here the CDR3 reads CASSFPSGRAGELFF. CDR3 bases: TGTGCCAGCAGTTTTCCTAGCGGGAGGGCCGGGGAGCTGTTTTTT.

This chain joins TRBV28 and TRBJ1-4; a possible D gene is TRBD1 (5 bases). The CDR3 loop spans 13 amino acids. Trimming cost V 7 bases and J 4 bases, with 10 bases left between them. Looked up from germline, CDR1 is MDHEN and CDR2 is SYDVKM. In DNA form, the CDR3 reads TGTGCCAGCATTGGGGGGGTTAATGAAAAACTGTTTTTT. It translates to CASIGGVNEKLFF.

This chain joins TRBV28 and TRBJ2-7; D may be TRBD1 (5 bases). Between the trimmed V and J ends, which lost 10 bases and 3 bases, there was a span of 13 bases. There are 12 residues in the CDR3. Germline V CDR1 and CDR2: MDHEN, SYDVKM. The CDR3 DNA sequence: TGTGCCACCGGACACACTCACTACGAGCAGTACTTC. It encodes CATGHTHYEQYF.

The chain carries TRBV28 and TRBJ1-5; the D gene is possibly TRBD1 (6 bases). Trimming cost V 6 bases and J 2 bases, with 14 bases left between them. This CDR3 spans 15 amino acids. Germline V CDR1 and CDR2: MDHEN, SYDVKM. DNA for the CDR3: TGTGCCAGCAGCTCCTCGGGGGGCGGCAATCAGCCCCAGCATTTT. Residues: CASSSSGGGNQPQHF.

This chain joins TRBV6-6 and TRBJ2-3; 10 nucleotides agree with TRBD1. CDR1 is MNHNY and CDR2 is SVGAGI in the germline V gene (reference sequence). V was pared by 6 bases and J by 4 bases, with 10 bases of the junction left unmatched. The CDR3 spans 16 residues. CDR3 region: CASRHVEDRGPDTQYF. Here the CDR3 DNA reads TGTGCCAGCAGACACGTGGAAGACAGGGGGCCAGATACGCAGTATTTT.

This clone was counted a few times. The V gene is TRBV5-6, the J gene TRBJ1-6, with 9 bases fitting TRBD1. Per germline, CDR1 SGHDT and CDR2 YYEEEE. This CDR3 comprises 15 residues. Germline trimming cut 4 bases from V and 9 bases from J; bases unmatched to any gene: 8. The CDR3 DNA sequence: TGTGCCAGCAGCCCATTGGGACAGGGAAGTTCACCCCTCCACTTT. Translation: CASSPLGQGSSPLHF.

This chain connects TRBV12-3 or TRBV12-4 to TRBJ2-1, with D perhaps matching TRBD1 (5 bases). V lost 8 bases and J 0 bases, leaving 8 bases between the germline ends. The CDR3 is made up of 13 amino acids. CDR3 protein: CASGADSYNEQFF. CDR3 bases: TGTGCCAGCGGGGCGGACTCCTACAATGAGCAGTTCTTC.

This chain links TRBV18 with TRBJ1-1; TRBD1 agrees at 7 bases. The V gene end was trimmed by 6 bases and the J gene end by 7 bases; junction bases not matched to a gene: 14. There are 15 residues in the CDR3. Germline CDR1 KGHSH, CDR2 LQKENI. CDR3 bases: TGTGCCAGCTCCGGCCGTGGGACAGACGTCCTTGAAGCTTTCTTT. It codes for CASSGRGTDVLEAFF. Complete variable domain (other parts from reference TRBV18 and TRBJ1-1): NAGVMQNPRHLVRRRGQEARLRCSPMKGHSHVYWYRQLPEEGLKFMVYLQKENIIDESGMPKERFSAEFPKEGPSILRIQQVVRGDSAAYFCASSGRGTDVLEAFFGQGTRLTVV.

The rearrangement links TRBV13 to TRBJ1-2; a weak D match, TRBD1 (5 bases). The CDR3 is 14 residues long. Deletions cut 6 bases from V and 5 bases from J, with 16 bases between. CDR1 PRHDT and CDR2 FYEKMQ come from the germline V gene (reference sequence). The CDR3 coding sequence is TGTGCCAGCAGAACCACGGGTCAGGGATATGGCTACACCTTC. Its translation is CASRTTGQGYGYTF.

V gene TRBV5-1 combines with J gene TRBJ2-1, with 11 bases aligning to TRBD2. Trimming took 0 bases from V and 3 from J; bases not matched to a gene: 5. The CDR3 runs 17 residues. The germline CDR1 and CDR2 sequences are SGHRS and YFSETQ. Written as DNA, the CDR3 is TGCGCCAGCAGCTTGGGGCTAGCGGGAGGTCGCTACAATGAGCAGTTCTTC. This translates into CASSLGLAGGRYNEQFF.

A few counts support this clone. The chain carries TRBV28 and TRBJ2-7, with 12 bases lining up with TRBD1. The CDR3 spans 17 residues. From germline, CDR1 is MDHEN and CDR2 SYDVKM. Trimming cost V 4 bases and J 4 bases; bases outside gene matches: 11. CDR3 nucleotide sequence: TGTGCCAGCAGTTCCCTTACACCGGGACAGGGGGCGTACGAGCAGTACTTC. Amino acids: CASSSLTPGQGAYEQYF.

This clone was seen only once. The CDR3 here is CAWSKTGVEKLFF. CDR3 DNA: TGTGCCTGGAGTAAAACAGGGGTAGAAAAACTGTTTTTT. The chain joins TRBV30 to TRBJ1-4; TRBD1 matches at 7 bases. The CDR3 sequence is 13 residues long. In germline, CDR1 is GTSNPN, CDR2 SVGIG (reference sequence). J was trimmed by 8 bases and V by 2 bases; bases with no gene match: 5.

This chain joins TRBV5-5 and TRBJ2-1; 9 bases match TRBD2. Per germline, CDR1 SGHKS and CDR2 YYEKEE (reference sequence). V dropped 0 bases and J dropped 4; count of bases not matched to a gene: 2. The CDR3 extends over 15 amino acids. CDR3 protein: CASSLASGRYNEQFF. CDR3 nucleotides: TGTGCCAGCAGCTTGGCAAGCGGGAGGTACAATGAGCAGTTCTTC.

This clone was seen only a few times. The CDR3 bases are TGTGCCAGCAGCGACTCGGACAGGCTGAGCTCCTACGAGCAGTACTTC. Protein: CASSDSDRLSSYEQYF. The V gene is TRBV7-9, the J gene TRBJ2-7; 7 positions match TRBD1. There are 16 residues in the CDR3. The ends lost 5 bases at V and 0 bases at J; junction bases unmatched: 10. Germline assignment: CDR1 SEHNR and CDR2 FQNEAQ (reference sequence).

J is TRBJ1-2 and V is TRBV18; no definite D call. The CDR3 sequence is 18 residues long. V dropped 0 bases and J dropped 4 bases, with 21 bases sitting between them. Germline CDR1 and CDR2: KGHSH and LQKENI. In nucleotides, the CDR3 is TGTGCCAGCTCACCACCGTCCGGAGAGTATCCGCTGGGCTATGGCTACACCTTC. Translation gives CASSPPSGEYPLGYGYTF.

The CDR3 spells CASSLDVTGTAFF. The CDR3 bases are TGTGCCAGCAGCTTAGATGTGACAGGGACGGCTTTCTTT. The chain uses TRBV11-2 and TRBJ1-1; TRBD1 agrees at 7 bases. Trimming cost V 0 bases and J 11 bases; bases outside gene matches: 6. This CDR3 is 13 amino acids long. Germline assignment: CDR1 SGHAT and CDR2 FQNNGV.